A selection of T cell receptor beta chains follows, all from one sample in a study of coeliac disease. Clones were sequenced by immunoSEQ multiplex PCR, and TCRdb holds only the in-frame ones, with some missing. The profile shows around 9,000 clones, about 61% of them singletons. What was sequenced was lamina propria lymphocytes from the gut. These receptors originate from a woman aged 55-69 years with celiac disease. Both conserved end residues are part of each CDR3. D genes are given only for firm matches. The size of a clone is reported for some rows only, either as once, few or many, or as a class for expanded clones.

D	size	J	V	DNA	CDR3
TRBD2	NA	TRBJ2-3	TRBV5-1	TGCGCCAGCAGCTACCGGACTAGCGGGGGCCCCATCACAGATACGCAGTATTTT	CASSYRTSGGPITDTQYF
TRBD1	few	TRBJ1-1	TRBV7-6	TGTGCCAGCAGCCTGGGACAGTCCATAACTTCCATGAACACTGAAGCTTTCTTT	CASSLGQSITSMNTEAFF
NA	NA	TRBJ1-1	TRBV9	TGTGCCAGCAGCCCTGACGGGGTGACTGAAGCTTTCTTT	CASSPDGVTEAFF
NA	NA	TRBJ1-2	TRBV4-2	TGTGCCAGCAGCCAAGATTTGGACAAAAAACCCCGGAGCTATGGCTACACCTTC	CASSQDLDKKPRSYGYTF
TRBD1	NA	TRBJ2-3	TRBV7-6	TGTGCCAGCACCTTAAGGACAGGGGCATCTACGCAGTATTTT	CASTLRTGASTQYF
TRBD2	NA	TRBJ2-7	TRBV12-5	TGTGCTAGTGGTTTGCTCCATCTAGCGGGAGGGCGGAACGAGCAGTACTTC	CASGLLHLAGGRNEQYF
NA	NA	TRBJ2-7	TRBV5-4	TGTGCCAGCAGCCAGGGGGGTATGACCGAGCAGTACTTC	CASSQGGMTEQYF
TRBD2	NA	TRBJ2-5	TRBV5-1	TGCGCCAGCAGCTCGACGGGGACTAGAGAAGAGACCCAGTACTTC	CASSSTGTREETQYF
TRBD2	NA	TRBJ2-2	TRBV7-3	TGTGCCAGCAGCTCACCGGGACTAGCGGGAGGACGCACCGGGGAGCTGTTTTTT	CASSSPGLAGGRTGELFF
TRBD2	NA	TRBJ2-5	TRBV5-1	TGCGCCAGCAGCTTAGCGGGAGTAAAAGAGACCCAGTACTTC	CASSLAGVKETQYF
NA	NA	TRBJ1-2	TRBV6-5	TGTGCCAGCTATGCGGGTTATGGCTACACCTTC	CASYAGYGYTF
NA	NA	TRBJ2-1	TRBV2	TGTGCCAGCACCTACCGACAAAAGACCTACAATGAGCAGTTCTTC	CASTYRQKTYNEQFF
NA	NA	TRBJ2-2	TRBV18	TGTGCCAGCTCGCCCCGGGGGGCCACCGGGGAGCTGTTTTTT	CASSPRGATGELFF